The 7 T cell receptor beta chains listed next were all sequenced from one sample in a study of T-cell reconstitution after alpha-beta-depleted transplantation in children. Unique molecular identifiers featured in how the TCRbeta library was prepared. A single record per CDR3 protein comes from TCRdb applying MiXCR to the PCR reads. The sample lists more than 400,000 distinct CDR3 sequences, around 10% occurring once. The sample in question was PBMCs, mostly from graft donor cells, obtained 180 days after TCRalphabeta/CD19-depleted stem cell transplant. These TCRs come from a female patient under 10 years old who had a stem cell transplant for aplastic anemia, so the T cells may come from the graft donor.

The genes are TRBV6-5 and TRBJ2-1, with unresolved D. The CDR3 sequence is 17 residues long. Germline CDR1 reads MNHEY; CDR2 reads SVGAGI. Trimming took 2 bases from V and 1 from J, leaving 15 bases between them. CDR3 sequence reads: CASSYELGSLSYNEQFF. The CDR3 coding sequence is TGTGCCAGCAGTTACGAATTGGGCAGCCTTTCCTACAATGAGCAGTTCTTC.

The rearrangement joins TRBV20-1 to TRBJ1-3; D possibly corresponds to TRBD1 (6 bases). In germline, CDR1 is DFQATT, CDR2 SNEGSKA (reference sequence). This CDR3 is 13 amino acids long. V lost 6 bases to trimming and J lost 0 bases, with 9 bases between them. In DNA, the CDR3 is TGCAGTGCCAGGGGAGTCTCTGGAAACACCATATATTTT. Its translation is CSARGVSGNTIYF.

The chain recombines TRBV20-1 with TRBJ2-1; D gene ambiguous. The CDR3 is 14 amino acids. Trimming pared 3 bases from V and 9 bases from J, leaving 18 bases between. Germline loops: CDR1 DFQATT, CDR2 SNEGSKA (reference sequence). The CDR3 loop is CSASKQYLDLEQFF. CDR3 DNA sequence: TGCAGTGCTAGTAAGCAATACTTAGATCTTGAGCAGTTCTTC.

J is TRBJ2-1 and V is TRBV4-3; D gene ambiguous. CDR3 length: 15 residues. Germline CDR1 LGHNA, CDR2 YSLEER. With 2 bases removed from V and 4 bases from J, the gap between germline ends came to 12 bases. The CDR3 region has the DNA TGCGCCAGCAGCCAATTTCGGCAGGAGTACAATGAGCAGTTCTTC. Translation gives CASSQFRQEYNEQFF.

The chain carries TRBV29-1 and TRBJ2-7, with TRBD1 matching over 8 bases. The ends lost 3 bases at V and 3 bases at J; junction bases unmatched: 22. CDR3 length equals 19 residues. Per the germline V gene, CDR1 is SQVTM and CDR2 is ANQGSEA. The CDR3 loop is CSVDLWSDKGRTGFYEQYF. CDR3 in DNA: TGCAGCGTTGACCTCTGGTCCGATAAAGGTCGGACAGGGTTCTACGAGCAGTACTTC.

In its sample, this clonotype was seen many times. The V call is TRBV7-2, the J call TRBJ1-1; maybe TRBD1 (6 bases). V lost 0 bases and J lost 4, with 12 bases in between. CDR1 is SGHTA, CDR2 FQGNSA, per germline. The CDR3 loop spans 15 amino acids. The CDR3 DNA reads as TGTGCCAGCAGCTTAGCGGGACATGGGAGCACTGAAGCTTTCTTT. This encodes CASSLAGHGSTEAFF. Full variable domain (remainder filled in from reference TRBV7-2 and TRBJ1-1): GAGVSQSPSNKVTEKGKDVELRCDPISGHTALYWYRQSLGQGLEFLIYFQGNSAPDKSGLPSDRFSAERTGGSVSTLTIQRTQQEDSAVYLCASSLAGHGSTEAFFGQGTRLTVV.

This clonotype was seen a handful of times. The chain recombines TRBV20-1 with TRBJ2-1; tentative D call: TRBD1 (5 bases). CDR3 length: 12 residues. The V and J ends lost 7 bases and 1 base respectively, with 8 bases between them. Germline CDR1 DFQATT, CDR2 SNEGSKA (reference sequence). This CDR3 is CSGPGSYNEQFF. The CDR3 DNA reads TGCAGTGGACCAGGGTCCTACAATGAGCAGTTCTTC.